These 25 T cell receptor beta chains originate from one sample sequenced in a study of neurological immune-mediated disorders. TCRdb ran MiXCR on the 5' RACE reads and lists one entry per CDR3 protein. Here the sample spans approximately 87,000 distinct CDR3 sequences, 14% being singletons. The sample comprised PBMCs. The receptors come from a woman in her forties or fifties in good health.

This clonotype was seen ten or more times. The chain couples TRBV2 to TRBJ2-7; TRBD1 is a possible D gene (6 bases). V was shortened by 1 base and J by 3 bases, with 13 bases between the two germline ends. The CDR3 contains 15 residues. Germline V gene lookup returns CDR1 SNHLY and CDR2 FYNNEI. The CDR3 protein is CASSEGRTAYYEQYF. CDR3 DNA sequence: TGTGCCAGCAGTGAAGGTCGGACAGCTTACTACGAGCAGTACTTC.

This clonotype was seen at least ten times. The chain carries TRBV20-1 and TRBJ1-6; tentatively, D is TRBD1 (5 bases). V was shortened by 2 bases and J by 7 bases, with 12 bases between the two germline ends. CDR1 and CDR2 from the germline V gene are DFQATT and SNEGSKA (reference sequence). The CDR3 has 14 residues. The CDR3 loop reads CSARPDIRNSPLHF. In DNA form, the CDR3 reads TGCAGTGCTAGACCGGACATCCGGAATTCACCCCTCCACTTT.

This clonotype was seen repeatedly, ten times or more. V gene TRBV9 combines with J gene TRBJ1-6; D is possibly TRBD1 (5 bases). Trimming took off 4 bases at V and 0 bases at J, with 11 bases between the two ends. This CDR3 has 16 residues. Germline loops: CDR1 SGDLS, CDR2 YYNGEE. For the CDR3, the DNA is TGTGCCAGCAGCCCCGGGGGGGACTCCTATAATTCACCCCTCCACTTT. This codes for CASSPGGDSYNSPLHF. The variable domain in full, with the rest retrieved from reference TRBV9 and TRBJ1-6, is DSGVTQTPKHLITATGQRVTLRCSPRSGDLSVYWYQQSLDQGLQFLIQYYNGEERAKGNILERFSAQQFPDLHSELNLSSLELGDSALYFCASSPGGDSYNSPLHFGNGTRLTVT.

This clonotype appeared many times. The chain is built from TRBV5-1 and TRBJ2-3, with D maybe TRBD1 (5 bases). V lost 0 bases, J lost 2 bases, and 10 bases lay in between. Germline CDR1 and CDR2: SGHRS and YFSETQ. The CDR3 loop spans 15 amino acids. DNA of the CDR3: TGCGCCAGCAGCTTGGCAGGGCCCCCCACAGATACGCAGTATTTT. It encodes CASSLAGPPTDTQYF.

The rearrangement uses TRBV5-1 and TRBJ2-7; a weak D match, TRBD1 (5 bases). Trimming removed 6 bases at V and 5 bases at J, with 18 bases between. CDR1 is SGHRS, CDR2 YFSETQ, per germline. The CDR3 has 14 residues. CDR3 residues: CASTLAGLSDEQYF. CDR3 DNA: TGCGCCAGCACTCTGGCAGGGCTCTCTGACGAGCAGTACTTC.

V gene TRBV6-1 combines with J gene TRBJ2-1; 8 bases align to TRBD2. The CDR3 runs 17 residues. Germline loops: CDR1 MNHNS, CDR2 SASEGT. Losses at the gene ends were 6 bases for V and 0 bases for J; bases not matched to a gene: 10. The CDR3 here is CASSLAGGGSSYNEQFF. The CDR3 region has the DNA TGTGCCAGCAGCTTAGCCGGGGGGGGCAGCTCCTACAATGAGCAGTTCTTC.

To note about this clonotype: Just one base apart from a much larger clone, this may be a read error. This rearrangement joins TRBV12-3 or TRBV12-4 to TRBJ2-5, with TRBD2 identical over 9 bases. The CDR3 contains 14 residues. The CDR3: CARSLRGRAKTQYF. The CDR3 bases are TGTGCCAGAAGTTTGCGCGGGAGGGCCAAGACCCAGTACTTC.

This clonotype was observed at least ten times. The chain links TRBV5-1 to TRBJ2-2; 7 positions match TRBD2. This CDR3 is built from 16 residues. Germline values: CDR1 SGHRS, CDR2 YFSETQ. After removal of 4 bases from V and 5 bases from J, the junction contained 11 bases not matched to a gene. CDR3 region: CASSTGTKGLTGELFF. The CDR3 nucleotides are TGCGCCAGCAGCACCGGGACTAAGGGTTTGACCGGGGAGCTGTTTTTT.

This clonotype was seen at least ten times. V usage is TRBV28 and J usage is TRBJ1-5, with D unclear. Germline V CDR1 and CDR2: MDHEN, SYDVKM. CDR3 length: 12 residues. V was clipped by 1 base and J by 7 bases, with 5 bases between them. CDR3 in DNA: TGTGCCAGCAGTTTATTAAACCAGCCCCAGCATTTT. Translation: CASSLLNQPQHF.

In this sample, this clonotype turned up many times. The chain joins TRBV6-5 to TRBJ1-5; D unclear. V was shortened by 2 bases and J by 13 bases, with 15 bases between the two germline ends. From germline, CDR1 is MNHEY and CDR2 SVGAGI. CDR3 length: 13 residues. The CDR3 DNA is TGTGCCAGCAGTTACGAAGACGGATATTTACAGCATTTT. It specifies CASSYEDGYLQHF.

In its sample, this clonotype was seen many times. The genes are TRBV7-9 and TRBJ1-3; D not resolved. Germline lookup yields CDR1 SEHNR and CDR2 FQNEAQ (reference sequence). V lost 3 bases, J lost 2 bases, and 8 bases lay in between. This CDR3 comprises 14 residues. CDR3: CASSFGVTGNTIYF. As DNA, the CDR3 is TGTGCCAGCAGCTTCGGGGTGACTGGAAACACCATATATTTT.

The V gene is TRBV6-5, the J gene TRBJ2-1; 7 bases are shared with TRBD2. The germline V gene encodes CDR1 MNHEY and CDR2 SVGAGI. CDR3 length: 15 residues. V shed 2 bases and J 5 bases; nucleotides not matched to a gene: 6. CDR3 bases: TGTGCCAGCAGTTACGATGAGGGAGGGAACAATGAGCAGTTCTTC. Protein: CASSYDEGGNNEQFF.

This clonotype was found many times. The gene calls are TRBV4-2 and TRBJ2-7, with D perhaps being TRBD1 or TRBD2 (5 bases each). Trimming took off 4 bases at V and 5 bases at J, with 18 bases between the two ends. CDR1 LGHNA and CDR2 YNFKEQ come from the germline V gene. The CDR3 runs to 15 residues. CDR3 in DNA: TGTGCCAGCAGCCGACTACAGGCCTTCGGGAACGAGCAGTACTTC. Protein sequence: CASSRLQAFGNEQYF.

At least ten counts were recorded for this clonotype. The chain employs TRBV3-1 and TRBJ2-1; D perhaps matches TRBD2 (6 bases). Per the germline V gene, CDR1 is LGHDT and CDR2 is YNNKEL (reference sequence). The CDR3 extends over 15 amino acids. V was cut by 4 bases and J by 4 bases, with 14 bases left in between. The CDR3 DNA reads as TGTGCCAGCAGCCCCTGGCGGGGAGTATACAATGAGCAGTTCTTC. Translation gives CASSPWRGVYNEQFF.

This clonotype showed up many times. The chain combines TRBV5-1 with TRBJ1-2; the D is unclear. V lost 0 bases, J lost 6 bases, and 12 bases lay in between. This CDR3 has 14 residues. Germline V gene lookup returns CDR1 SGHRS and CDR2 YFSETQ. Here the CDR3 reads CASSLGQPVDGYTF. The DNA of the CDR3 is TGCGCCAGCAGCTTGGGTCAGCCGGTCGATGGCTACACCTTC.

This clonotype was seen at least ten times. This chain uses TRBV5-1 with TRBJ2-5; TRBD1 is a possible D gene (5 bases). V was clipped by 2 bases and J by 0 bases, with 11 bases between them. The length of the CDR3 is 15 residues. Germline CDR1 and CDR2: SGHRS and YFSETQ. DNA of the CDR3: TGCGCCAGCAGCTTTCAGGGCCAGTACCAAGAGACCCAGTACTTC. Amino acids: CASSFQGQYQETQYF.

This clonotype was seen repeatedly, ten times or more. This sequence joins TRBV28 and TRBJ2-6; no clear D. Trimming took 2 bases from V and 2 from J, leaving 7 bases between them. CDR1 and CDR2 from the germline V gene are MDHEN and SYDVKM. The CDR3 contains 15 residues. CDR3 sequence: CASSLPRAGANVLTF. In nucleotides, the CDR3 is TGTGCCAGCAGTTTACCCAGAGCTGGGGCCAACGTCCTGACTTTC. The complete variable domain, with remaining parts taken from reference TRBV28 and TRBJ2-6, reads DVKVTQSSRYLVKRTGEKVFLECVQDMDHENMFWYRQDPGLGLRLIYFSYDVKMKEKGDIPEGYSVSREKKERFSLILESASTNQTSMYLCASSLPRAGANVLTFGAGSRLTVL.

In this sample, this clonotype turned up many times. This chain joins TRBV20-1 and TRBJ2-5; 8 bases are shared with TRBD1. Germline CDR1 and CDR2: DFQATT and SNEGSKA (reference sequence). The CDR3 runs 14 residues. V dropped 6 bases and J dropped 5; count of bases not matched to a gene: 11. CDR3 protein: CSALTGDGAETQYF. The CDR3 DNA reads as TGCAGTGCCCTGACAGGGGACGGCGCGGAGACCCAGTACTTC.

This clonotype was found many times. This sequence joins TRBV5-5 and TRBJ1-2; D call uncertain. Trimming stripped 4 bases from V and 4 bases from J, with 17 bases between. There are 15 residues in the CDR3. Germline V gene data show CDR1 as SGHKS and CDR2 as YYEKEE (reference sequence). CDR3 sequence: CASSPSPGVGYGYTF. For the CDR3, the DNA is TGTGCCAGCAGCCCGTCCCCTGGGGTGGGCTATGGCTACACCTTC.

This clonotype came up many times. The rearrangement links TRBV6-5 to TRBJ1-5; D is ambiguous. The CDR3 extends over 13 amino acids. With 5 bases removed from V and 1 base from J, the gap between germline ends came to 6 bases. CDR1 and CDR2 (germline): MNHEY, SVGAGI. CDR3 in DNA: TGTGCCAGCAGTCCTAGCAGCAATCAGCCCCAGCATTTT. Amino acid sequence: CASSPSSNQPQHF.

This clonotype was picked up many times. J is TRBJ2-5 and V is TRBV3-1; 7 bases are a match to TRBD1. With 5 bases clipped from V and 5 bases from J, the junction kept 8 bases outside the gene matches. The CDR3 runs to 14 residues. The germline CDR1 and CDR2 sequences are LGHDT and YNNKEL (reference sequence). The CDR3 sequence: CASSVHRGGETQYF. For the CDR3, the DNA is TGTGCCAGCAGCGTACACAGGGGCGGCGAGACCCAGTACTTC.

The sample holds many counts of this clonotype. This rearrangement joins TRBV7-6 to TRBJ2-1; D not certain. This CDR3 is 18 amino acids long. Germline V gene data show CDR1 as SGHVS and CDR2 as FNYEAQ. The germline V and J ends were trimmed by 1 base and 1 base, with 17 bases remaining between them. CDR3 sequence (DNA): TGTGCCAGCAGCTTAGAAATTAAAGGCCGGAGATCCTACAATGAGCAGTTCTTC. This sequence encodes CASSLEIKGRRSYNEQFF.

Many counts were recorded for this clonotype. This CDR3 is CASSLAGYTEAFF. DNA for the CDR3: TGTGCCAGCAGCTTAGCGGGGTACACTGAAGCTTTCTTT. The gene calls are TRBV7-8 and TRBJ1-1, with D unclear. With 0 bases removed from V and 3 bases from J, the gap between germline ends came to 5 bases. Germline-derived CDR1 and CDR2 are SGHVS and FQNEAQ. The CDR3 has 13 amino acids. Complete variable domain (other parts from reference TRBV7-8 and TRBJ1-1): GAGVSQSPRYKVAKRGQDVALRCDPISGHVSLFWYQQALGQGPEFLTYFQNEAQLDKSGLPSDRFFAERPEGSVSTLKIQRTQQEDSAVYLCASSLAGYTEAFFGQGTRLTVV.

This clonotype was observed at least ten times. The chain is built from TRBV6-5 and TRBJ2-2, with 7 bases matching TRBD2. V lost 2 bases to trimming and J lost 1 base; unmatched junction nucleotides: 7. The CDR3 has 17 amino acids. CDR1 and CDR2 (germline): MNHEY, SVGAGI. The CDR3 protein is CASSYVGGPRNTGELFF. DNA for the CDR3: TGTGCCAGCAGTTACGTGGGAGGGCCGAGGAACACCGGGGAGCTGTTTTTT.

This clonotype was observed a handful of times. The chain has TRBV4-2 and TRBJ2-7, with a tentative D call TRBD2 (6 bases). The CDR3 totals 17 residues. Trimming removed 0 bases from V and 2 bases from J, with 17 bases in between. The V gene's germline CDR1 is LGHNA and CDR2 YNFKEQ. CDR3 DNA: TGTGCCAGCAGCCAAGACACGATAGCGGACCAGCCCTACGAGCAGTACTTC. Translated, it gives CASSQDTIADQPYEQYF.